There are a few counts of the clone carrying this T cell receptor (beta chain). Germline V CDR1 and CDR2: SGHVS, FQNEAQ. This CDR3 has 14 amino acids. V shed 5 bases, J shed 6 bases, and the junction held 8 bases outside the gene matches. Sequencing was performed with immunoSEQ multiplex PCR; in TCRdb, only in-frame clones are kept and a portion is missing. This table holds fewer than 45,000 clones, around 90% found once. The sample originates from a study of blood T cell repertoires in COVID-19. The specimen was peripheral blood. The gene calls are TRBV7-8 and TRBJ2-7; 9 nucleotides match TRBD1. The sequence was collected from a young woman in a cohort sampled during active COVID-19. The CDR3 here is CASSQGQGTFEQYF. The CDR3 DNA reads TGTGCCAGCAGCCAGGGACAGGGAACGTTCGAGCAGTACTTC.